These 9 T cell receptor beta chains share one sample of origin, sequenced in a study of CD8 T cells in ankylosing spondylitis. TCRdb re-called the 5' RACE reads with MiXCR, one entry per CDR3 protein. The sample carries around 39,000 distinct CDR3 sequences, under 15% recorded once. Sequences were obtained from synovial fluid, either unsorted or a sorted T cell fraction (not recorded which). All receptors derive from a male donor with ankylosing spondylitis.

V is TRBV4-3 and J is TRBJ2-7, with a tentative D call TRBD1 (5 bases). The V and J ends lost 0 bases and 5 bases respectively, with 14 bases between them. CDR1 and CDR2 from the germline V gene are LGHNA and YSLEER. This CDR3 spans 15 amino acids. CDR3 protein: CASSQDGNRLNEQYF. The CDR3 nucleotides are TGCGCCAGCAGCCAAGATGGAAACAGGCTTAACGAGCAGTACTTC.

The rearrangement uses TRBV10-3 and TRBJ1-2; maybe TRBD1 (5 bases). CDR3 length: 13 amino acids. V lost 8 bases, J lost 2 bases, and 12 bases lay in between. Per germline, CDR1 ENHRY and CDR2 SYGVKD. In DNA, the CDR3 is TGTGCCATCCCAGACGGGGGGAACTATGGCTACACCTTC. Amino acids: CAIPDGGNYGYTF.

A few counts support this clonotype. The gene calls are TRBV6-1 and TRBJ2-7; TRBD1 matches at 7 bases. From germline, CDR1 is MNHNS and CDR2 SASEGT. This CDR3 has 14 residues. V gave up 1 base and J gave up 5 bases; unmatched junction bases: 5. The chain's CDR3 is CASSEGIQGDEQYF. CDR3 sequence (DNA): TGTGCCAGCAGTGAAGGCATCCAGGGGGACGAGCAGTACTTC.

The V and J genes are TRBV7-2 and TRBJ1-4; possibly TRBD1 for D (5 bases). Trimming shortened V by 2 bases and J by 6 bases, and 16 bases separated the two germline ends. Per the germline V gene, CDR1 is SGHTA and CDR2 is FQGNSA. The length of the CDR3 is 16 residues. CDR3 bases: TGTGCCAGCAGCTTACTCCGACAGCGGGGGTATGAAAAACTGTTTTTT. It specifies CASSLLRQRGYEKLFF.

In its sample, this clonotype was seen many times. The chain uses TRBV6-1 and TRBJ1-1; D not resolved. Germline lookup yields CDR1 MNHNS and CDR2 SASEGT. The CDR3 loop spans 13 amino acids. Trimming took off 6 bases at V and 1 base at J, with 9 bases between the two ends. In DNA form, the CDR3 reads TGTGCCAGCAGCCGTACAGAGAACACTGAAGCTTTCTTT. This gives the protein CASSRTENTEAFF.

CDR3 in amino acids: CASSLGREYEQYF. The CDR3 coding sequence is TGTGCCAGCAGCCTGGGGCGGGAATACGAGCAGTACTTC. The rearrangement uses TRBV7-9 and TRBJ2-7; tentatively, D is TRBD2 (6 bases). CDR1 is SEHNR, CDR2 FQNEAQ, per germline (reference sequence). CDR3 length equals 13 residues. V was clipped by 5 bases and J by 4 bases, with 12 bases between them.

V and J are TRBV27 and TRBJ2-6, with D tentatively TRBD1 (5 bases). V was clipped by 5 bases and J by 0 bases, with 17 bases between them. Germline V gives CDR1 MNHEY, CDR2 SMNVEV (reference sequence). The CDR3 loop spans 18 amino acids. CDR3 amino acids: CASSPDSFSGSGANVLTF. The CDR3 DNA sequence: TGTGCCAGCAGTCCCGACAGCTTTTCGGGCTCTGGGGCCAACGTCCTGACTTTC.

This clonotype was detected only a few times. The V gene is TRBV20-1, the J gene TRBJ2-7; TRBD1 might be the D (6 bases). V was trimmed by 6 bases and J by 3 bases, leaving 15 bases between them. The CDR3 extends over 13 amino acids. Germline loops: CDR1 DFQATT, CDR2 SNEGSKA (reference sequence). CDR3 sequence (DNA): TGCAGTGCCCCAGGGGCGTCGCACTACGAGCAGTACTTC. This gives the protein CSAPGASHYEQYF.

For this clonotype: A much larger clonotype is one base distant, so this may be a read error. This rearrangement joins TRBV28 to TRBJ2-3; 8 nucleotides match TRBD1. V shed 1 base and J 4 bases; nucleotides not matched to a gene: 7. Germline V gene lookup returns CDR1 MDHEN and CDR2 SYDVKM. CDR3 length: 16 residues. Here the CDR3 DNA reads TGTGCCAGCAGTTTATTCGGACAGGGAGGAGCAGATACGCAGTATTTT. It encodes CASSLFGQGGADTQYF.